A selection of T cell receptor beta chains follows, all from one sample in a study of blood T cell repertoires in COVID-19. This table comes from immunoSEQ multiplex PCR, and its TCRdb copy is limited to in-frame clones, with some not included. This sample has some 20,000 clones; about 89% occur once, and the top ten carry approximately 7.5%. The source material was peripheral blood. All receptors come from a woman aged 55-75 years with active COVID-19. CDR3s include the opening cysteine and the closing phenylalanine or tryptophan. Each record gives: clone size, CDR3 length, J gene, D gene, V gene, CDR3 protein, CDR3 DNA. D genes are given only for firm matches. Clone size, where shown, is once, few, many, or a class for clones that have expanded.

- 14 TRBJ2-3 - TRBV6-4 CASSEGGGKDTQYF TGTGCCAGCAGTGAAGGTGGGGGGAAAGATACGCAGTATTTT
- 15 TRBJ1-1 - TRBV19 CASSFSQRGKTEAFF TGTGCCAGTAGTTTTTCCCAAAGAGGGAAGACTGAAGCTTTCTTT
few 17 TRBJ1-2 TRBD1 TRBV6-1 CASSEGWSQGARYGYTF TGTGCCAGCAGTGAAGGGTGGAGCCAGGGGGCGCGATATGGCTACACCTTC
- 15 TRBJ2-5 - TRBV11-2 CASSSPADVRETQYF TGTGCCAGCAGCTCACCGGCAGACGTCAGGGAGACCCAGTACTTC
- 14 TRBJ1-1 - TRBV19 CASSVRGRGTEAFF TGTGCCAGTAGTGTCAGGGGTCGGGGCACTGAAGCTTTCTTT
- 18 TRBJ2-7 TRBD2 TRBV3-1/TRBV3-2 CASSKRGSSGATGYEQYF TGTGCCAGCAGCAAGAGGGGGTCTAGCGGGGCCACCGGCTACGAGCAGTACTTC
- 13 TRBJ1-5 TRBD1 TRBV6-5 CASSRQGGQPQHF TGTGCCAGCAGTCGACAGGGAGGTCAGCCCCAGCATTTT
- 14 TRBJ1-2 TRBD1 TRBV3-1/TRBV3-2 CASSQGQGASGYTF TGTGCCAGCAGCCAAGGACAGGGGGCGAGTGGCTACACCTTC
few 13 TRBJ2-7 TRBD1 TRBV6-5 CASSRQGNYEQYF TGTGCCAGCAGTCGACAGGGAAATTACGAGCAGTACTTC
once 14 TRBJ1-2 - TRBV9 CASSVGRGNYGYTF TGTGCCAGCAGCGTAGGGCGGGGGAACTATGGCTACACCTTC
- 15 TRBJ2-1 - TRBV5-1 CASSLEGGDYNEQFF TGCGCCAGCAGCTTGGAAGGGGGGGACTACAATGAGCAGTTCTTC
once 17 TRBJ1-4 - TRBV19 CASSEDSSGSRNEKLFF TGTGCCAGTAGTGAGGATTCGTCCGGCAGCCGGAATGAAAAACTGTTTTTT
few 13 TRBJ1-3 - TRBV12-3/TRBV12-4 CASNNNEGNTIYF TGTGCCAGCAACAATAACGAAGGAAACACCATATATTTT
- 15 TRBJ1-3 TRBD1 TRBV6-5 CASSSDRLFKNTIYF TGTGCCAGCAGTTCGGACAGGTTGTTTAAAAACACCATATATTTT
once 16 TRBJ1-2 - TRBV5-6 CASSMRDILSGYGYTF TGTGCCAGCAGCATGCGGGATATCCTTTCGGGCTATGGCTACACCTTC
- 14 TRBJ2-3 - TRBV7-2 CASSRRAGTDTQYF TGTGCCAGCAGCCGCAGGGCAGGCACAGATACGCAGTATTTT
- 14 TRBJ2-1 TRBD1 TRBV7-8 CASSLGDRGYEQFF TGTGCCAGCAGCTTAGGGGACAGGGGCTATGAGCAGTTCTTC
- 16 TRBJ2-2 - TRBV10-1 CASSEDPVRNTGELFF TGCGCCAGCAGTGAAGATCCAGTCCGGAACACCGGGGAGCTGTTTTTT
- 14 TRBJ2-7 - TRBV19 CASSPRGSLYEQYF TGTGCCAGTAGTCCAAGGGGGAGTCTCTACGAGCAGTACTTC
- 13 TRBJ1-5 - TRBV7-8 CASRNTGNQPQHF TGTGCCAGCAGAAATACAGGGAATCAGCCCCAGCATTTT
- 14 TRBJ2-7 - TRBV7-9 CASSLGPGRYEQYF TGTGCCAGCAGCTTAGGGCCAGGGCGCTACGAGCAGTACTTC
- 14 TRBJ2-5 TRBD1 TRBV24-1 CATRPGQGQETQYF TGTGCCACGCGTCCAGGACAGGGGCAAGAGACCCAGTACTTC
- 18 TRBJ1-5 - TRBV7-6 CASSLVRFGGQGGQPQHF TGTGCCAGCAGCTTAGTTCGGTTTGGTGGGCAGGGAGGCCAGCCCCAGCATTTT
- 15 TRBJ2-3 TRBD2 TRBV9 CASSVMSGGADTQYF TGTGCCAGCAGCGTGATGAGCGGGGGGGCAGATACGCAGTATTTT
- 15 TRBJ2-3 - TRBV5-1 CASSLASSPTDTQYF TGCGCCAGCAGCTTGGCCTCTAGCCCCACAGATACGCAGTATTTT
- 16 TRBJ2-1 TRBD1 TRBV18 CASSPVGWDSHNEQFF TGTGCCAGCTCACCGGTGGGGTGGGACAGCCACAATGAGCAGTTCTTC
- 17 TRBJ2-3 TRBD2 TRBV7-8 CASSFSRGLAGTDTQYF TGTGCCAGCAGCTTTTCCCGAGGACTAGCGGGGACAGATACGCAGTATTTT
- 14 TRBJ1-2 - TRBV6-1 CASSEGRNRYGYTF TGTGCCAGCAGTGAGGGCAGGAACCGCTATGGCTACACCTTC
once 13 TRBJ1-4 TRBD1 TRBV4-1 CASSQGRDRELFF TGCGCCAGCAGCCAAGGTCGGGACAGGGAACTGTTTTTT
- 15 TRBJ2-1 - TRBV4-2 CASSQEFSSYNEQFF TGTGCCAGCAGCCAAGAATTTAGCTCCTACAATGAGCAGTTCTTC
- 15 TRBJ1-6 TRBD1 TRBV27 CASSLQTPGGSPLHF TGTGCCAGCAGCTTACAAACACCAGGGGGCTCACCCCTCCACTTT
- 16 TRBJ1-1 - TRBV10-3 CAISSFAGKGDTEAFF TGTGCCATCAGTTCTTTCGCGGGGAAGGGAGACACTGAAGCTTTCTTT
- 16 TRBJ2-1 TRBD2 TRBV3-1/TRBV3-2 CASSQESLAGDNEQFF TGTGCCAGCAGCCAAGAATCACTAGCGGGGGACAATGAGCAGTTCTTC
- 11 TRBJ1-1 - TRBV20-1 CSANAKGFAFF TGCAGTGCCAACGCCAAGGGGTTCGCTTTCTTT
few 16 TRBJ1-5 - TRBV11-2 CASSPGLLEDNQPQHF TGTGCCAGCAGCCCGGGACTTTTAGAGGACAATCAGCCCCAGCATTTT
- 14 TRBJ2-3 - TRBV18 CASSPAWETDTQYF TGTGCCAGCTCACCAGCTTGGGAGACAGATACGCAGTATTTT
- 13 TRBJ1-4 - TRBV5-8 CATPREAREKLFF TGTGCAACCCCTCGCGAGGCCAGAGAAAAACTGTTTTTT
- 15 TRBJ1-3 - TRBV7-9 CASSLGTGSGNTIYF TGTGCCAGCAGCTTAGGAACGGGTTCCGGAAACACCATATATTTT
- 14 TRBJ2-7 - TRBV27 CASSHRDTTYEQYF TGTGCCAGCAGTCACCGGGACACAACCTACGAGCAGTACTTC
- 15 TRBJ2-7 TRBD1 TRBV7-3 CASSLNAGGPYEQYF TGTGCCAGCAGCTTAAATGCAGGGGGCCCTTACGAGCAGTACTTC
- 16 TRBJ1-6 - TRBV19 CASSPQDSGYNSPLHF TGTGCCAGTAGTCCGCAGGACAGCGGCTATAATTCACCCCTCCACTTT
- 13 TRBJ2-1 - TRBV27 CASRSRVYNEQFF TGTGCCAGCAGAAGCAGGGTGTACAATGAGCAGTTCTTC
- 14 TRBJ1-1 - TRBV7-9 CASSLMRINTEAFF TGTGCCAGCAGCTTAATGCGGATAAACACTGAAGCTTTCTTT
- 14 TRBJ1-5 TRBD1 TRBV2 CASRDRGSNQPQHF TGTGCCAGCAGGGACAGGGGAAGCAATCAGCCCCAGCATTTT
- 16 TRBJ2-6 - TRBV6-4 CASSDLQGSGANVLTF TGTGCCAGCAGTGACCTACAGGGATCTGGGGCCAACGTCCTGACTTTC
- 13 TRBJ1-2 - TRBV3-1/TRBV3-2 CASSQIANYGYTF TGTGCCAGCAGCCAAATAGCTAACTATGGCTACACCTTC
- 17 TRBJ1-1 - TRBV5-1 CASSPSGARYMNTEAFF TGCGCCAGCAGCCCGTCAGGGGCGAGATATATGAACACTGAAGCTTTCTTT
once 15 TRBJ2-3 TRBD1 TRBV7-9 CASSFGTGVTDTQYF TGTGCCAGCAGCTTTGGGACAGGGGTCACAGATACGCAGTATTTT
once 12 TRBJ1-1 - TRBV2 CASRLLNTEAFF TGTGCCAGCAGACTCCTGAACACTGAAGCTTTCTTT
once 15 TRBJ2-3 TRBD1 TRBV18 CASSPPAGGVDTQYF TGTGCCAGCTCACCACCGGCAGGGGGCGTAGATACGCAGTATTTT
- 14 TRBJ2-2 - TRBV2 CASQRQTNTGELFF TGTGCCAGCCAGCGACAGACGAACACCGGGGAGCTGTTTTTT
- 16 TRBJ2-5 TRBD2 TRBV18 CASSPQLAGAQETQYF TGTGCCAGCTCACCCCAACTAGCGGGCGCCCAAGAGACCCAGTACTTC
- 12 TRBJ1-1 TRBD1 TRBV11-2 CASGRGPTEAFF TGTGCCAGCGGCAGGGGGCCCACTGAAGCTTTCTTT
- 15 TRBJ1-4 TRBD1 TRBV19 CASSPPDRGDEKLFF TGTGCCAGTAGTCCGCCGGACAGGGGTGATGAAAAACTGTTTTTT
once 14 TRBJ2-5 - TRBV5-1 CASSLMTDQETQYF TGCGCCAGCAGCTTGATGACAGATCAAGAGACCCAGTACTTC
- 16 TRBJ2-2 TRBD1 TRBV6-6 CASSSQGRTNTGELFF TGTGCCAGCAGTTCACAGGGGCGAACGAACACCGGGGAGCTGTTTTTT
- 14 TRBJ1-2 - TRBV10-2 CASSDLSLLGGTTF TGCGCCAGCAGTGATCTTTCCCTTTTGGGGGGTACAACCTTC